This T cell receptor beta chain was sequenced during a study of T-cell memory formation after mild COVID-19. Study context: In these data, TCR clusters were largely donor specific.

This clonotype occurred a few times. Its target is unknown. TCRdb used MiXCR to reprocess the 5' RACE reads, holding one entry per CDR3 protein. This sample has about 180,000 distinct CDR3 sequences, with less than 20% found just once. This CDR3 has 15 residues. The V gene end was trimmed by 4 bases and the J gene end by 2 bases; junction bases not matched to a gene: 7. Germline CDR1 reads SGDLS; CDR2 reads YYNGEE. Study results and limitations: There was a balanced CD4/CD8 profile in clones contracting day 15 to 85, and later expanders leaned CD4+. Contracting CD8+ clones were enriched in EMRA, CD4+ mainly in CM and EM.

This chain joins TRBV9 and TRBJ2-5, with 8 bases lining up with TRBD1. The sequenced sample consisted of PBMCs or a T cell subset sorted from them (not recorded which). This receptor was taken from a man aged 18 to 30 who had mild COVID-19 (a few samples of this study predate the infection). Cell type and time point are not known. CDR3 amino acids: CASSWGTGKQETQYF. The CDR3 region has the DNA TGTGCCAGCAGCTGGGGGACAGGAAAGCAAGAGACCCAGTACTTC.